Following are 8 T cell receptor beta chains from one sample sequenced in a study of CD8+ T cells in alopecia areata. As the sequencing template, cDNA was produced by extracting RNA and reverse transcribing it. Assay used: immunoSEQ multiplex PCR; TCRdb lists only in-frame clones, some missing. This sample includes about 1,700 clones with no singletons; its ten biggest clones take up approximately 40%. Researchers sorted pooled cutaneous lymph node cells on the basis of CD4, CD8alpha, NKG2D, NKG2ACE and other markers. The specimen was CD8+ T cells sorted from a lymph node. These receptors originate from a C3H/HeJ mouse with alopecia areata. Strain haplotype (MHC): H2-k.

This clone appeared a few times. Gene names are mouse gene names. The sequenced CDR3 bases are TGTGCCAGCGGGGACAGTTATAACTATGCT. Protein sequence: CASGDSYNYA. Given in full, the CDR3 is CASGDSYNYAEQFF. The rearrangement uses TRBV13-2 and TRBJ2-1, with a possible D match to TRBD1 (6 bases). The read ends 4 residues before the CDR3 terminus; that terminus is restored from the germline J gene. Germline V gene data show CDR1 as NNHNN and CDR2 as SYGAGS (reference sequence). V lost 5 bases to trimming and J lost 0 bases, with 9 bases between them. CDR3 length equals 14 residues.

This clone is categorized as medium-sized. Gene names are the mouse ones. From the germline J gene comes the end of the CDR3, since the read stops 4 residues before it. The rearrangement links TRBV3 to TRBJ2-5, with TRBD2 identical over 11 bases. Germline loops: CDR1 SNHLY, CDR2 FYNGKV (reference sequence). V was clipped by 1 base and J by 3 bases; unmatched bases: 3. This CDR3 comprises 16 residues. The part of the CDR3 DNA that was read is TGTGCCAGCAGCTTAGGGGACTGGGGGCTACAAGAC. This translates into CASSLGDWGLQD. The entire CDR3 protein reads CASSLGDWGLQDTQYF.

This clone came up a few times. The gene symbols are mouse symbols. This CDR3 is CASTGTGLGTGQLYF. CDR3 bases read: TGTGCCAGCACCGGGACTGGGTTGGGCACCGGG. The genes are TRBV5 and TRBJ2-2; 9 nucleotides agree with TRBD2. The read is 4 residues too short to cover the CDR3 end, so that end is filled in from the germline J gene. CDR1 and CDR2 (germline): LGHNA, YNLKQL (reference sequence). The CDR3 consists of 15 residues. V was clipped by 7 bases and J by 4 bases; unmatched bases: 7.

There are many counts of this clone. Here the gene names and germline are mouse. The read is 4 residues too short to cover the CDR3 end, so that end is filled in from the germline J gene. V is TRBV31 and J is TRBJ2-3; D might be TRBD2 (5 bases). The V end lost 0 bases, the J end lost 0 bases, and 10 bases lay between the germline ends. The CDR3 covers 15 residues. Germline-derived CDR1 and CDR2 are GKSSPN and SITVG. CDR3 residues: CAWSLGWASAETLYF. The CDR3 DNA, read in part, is TGTGCCTGGAGTCTCGGCTGGGCTAGTGCAGAA.

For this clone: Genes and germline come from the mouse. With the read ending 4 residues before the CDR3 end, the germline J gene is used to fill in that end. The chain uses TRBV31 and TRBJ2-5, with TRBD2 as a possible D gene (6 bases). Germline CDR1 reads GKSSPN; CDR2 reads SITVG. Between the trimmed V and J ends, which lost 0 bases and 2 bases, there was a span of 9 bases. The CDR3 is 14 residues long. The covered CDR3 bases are TGTGCCTGGAGTCTATTGGGGGTCCAAGAC. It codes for CAWSLLGVQD. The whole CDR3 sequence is CAWSLLGVQDTQYF.

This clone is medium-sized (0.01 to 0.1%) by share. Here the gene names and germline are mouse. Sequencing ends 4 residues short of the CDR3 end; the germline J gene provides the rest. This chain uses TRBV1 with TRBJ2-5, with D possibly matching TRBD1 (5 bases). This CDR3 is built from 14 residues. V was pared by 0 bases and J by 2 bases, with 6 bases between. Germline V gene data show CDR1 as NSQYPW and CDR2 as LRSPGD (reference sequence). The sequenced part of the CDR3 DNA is TGCACCTGCAGTGCAGACAGGGTCCAAGAC. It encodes CTCSADRVQD. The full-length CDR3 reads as CTCSADRVQDTQYF.

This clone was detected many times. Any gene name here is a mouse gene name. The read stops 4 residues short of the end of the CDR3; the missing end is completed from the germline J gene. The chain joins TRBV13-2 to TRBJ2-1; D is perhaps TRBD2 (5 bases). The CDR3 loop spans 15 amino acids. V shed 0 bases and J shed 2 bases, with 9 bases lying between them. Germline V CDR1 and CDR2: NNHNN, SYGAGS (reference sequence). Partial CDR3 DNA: TGTGCCAGCGGTGATGCTGCTGGGTACTATGCT. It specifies CASGDAAGYYA. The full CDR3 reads CASGDAAGYYAEQFF.

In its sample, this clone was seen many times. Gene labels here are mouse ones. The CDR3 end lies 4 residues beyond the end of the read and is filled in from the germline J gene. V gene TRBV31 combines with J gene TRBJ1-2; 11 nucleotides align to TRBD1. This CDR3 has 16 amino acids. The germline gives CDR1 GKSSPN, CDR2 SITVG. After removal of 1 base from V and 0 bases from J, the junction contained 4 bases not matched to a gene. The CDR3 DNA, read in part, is TGTGCCTGGAGTCCCTGGGGACAGGGGGCAAACTCC. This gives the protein CAWSPWGQGANS. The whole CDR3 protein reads CAWSPWGQGANSDYTF. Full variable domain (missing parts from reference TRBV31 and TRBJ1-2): AQTIHQWPVAEIKAVGSPLSLGCTIKGKSSPNLYWYWQATGGTLQQLFYSITVGQVESVVQLNLSASRPKDDQFILSTEKLLLSHSGFYLCAWSPWGQGANSDYTFGSGTRLLVI.